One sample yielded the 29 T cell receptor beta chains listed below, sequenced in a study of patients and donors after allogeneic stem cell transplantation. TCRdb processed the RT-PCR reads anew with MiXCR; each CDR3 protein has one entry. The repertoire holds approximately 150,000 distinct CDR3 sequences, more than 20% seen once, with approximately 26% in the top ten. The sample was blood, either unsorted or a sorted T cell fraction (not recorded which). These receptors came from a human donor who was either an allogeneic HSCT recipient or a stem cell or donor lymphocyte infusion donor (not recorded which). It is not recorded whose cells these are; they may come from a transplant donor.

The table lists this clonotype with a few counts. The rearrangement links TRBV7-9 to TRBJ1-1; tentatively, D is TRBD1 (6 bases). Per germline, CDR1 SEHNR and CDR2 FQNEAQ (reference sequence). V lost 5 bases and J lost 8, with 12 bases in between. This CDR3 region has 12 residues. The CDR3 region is CASSTTDREAFF. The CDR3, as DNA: TGTGCCAGCAGCACGACCGACAGGGAAGCTTTCTTT. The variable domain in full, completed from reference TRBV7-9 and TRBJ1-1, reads DTGVSQNPRHKITKRGQNVTFRCDPISEHNRLYWYRQTLGQGPEFLTYFQNEAQLEKSRLLSDRFSAERPKGSFSTLEIQRTEQGDSAMYLCASSTTDREAFFGQGTRLTVV.

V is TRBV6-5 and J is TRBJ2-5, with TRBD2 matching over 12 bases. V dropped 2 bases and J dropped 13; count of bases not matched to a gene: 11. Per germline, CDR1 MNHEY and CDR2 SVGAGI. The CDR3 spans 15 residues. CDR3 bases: TGTGCCAGCAGTTACACTGGACTAGCGGGGCCACCCCTGTACTTC. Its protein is CASSYTGLAGPPLYF.

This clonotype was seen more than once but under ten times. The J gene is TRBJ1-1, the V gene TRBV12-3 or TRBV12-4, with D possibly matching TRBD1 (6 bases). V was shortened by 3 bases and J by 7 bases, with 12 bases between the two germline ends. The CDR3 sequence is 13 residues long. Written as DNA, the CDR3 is TGTGCCAGCAGTTTTTGGGGGCGGGGTGAAGCTTTCTTT. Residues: CASSFWGRGEAFF.

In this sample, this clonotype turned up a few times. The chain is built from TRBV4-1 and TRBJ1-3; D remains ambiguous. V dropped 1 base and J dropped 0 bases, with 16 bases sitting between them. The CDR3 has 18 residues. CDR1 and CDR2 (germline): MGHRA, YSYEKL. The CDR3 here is CASSQARRGSLSGNTIYF. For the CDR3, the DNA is TGCGCCAGCAGCCAAGCACGGAGAGGCTCGCTCTCTGGAAACACCATATATTTT.

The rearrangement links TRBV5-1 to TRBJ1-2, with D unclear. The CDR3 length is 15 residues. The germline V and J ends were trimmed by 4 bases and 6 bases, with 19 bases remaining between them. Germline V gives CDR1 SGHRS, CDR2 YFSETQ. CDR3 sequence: CASSPSAGGYDGYTF. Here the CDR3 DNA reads TGCGCCAGCAGCCCTTCGGCAGGAGGGTACGATGGCTACACCTTC.

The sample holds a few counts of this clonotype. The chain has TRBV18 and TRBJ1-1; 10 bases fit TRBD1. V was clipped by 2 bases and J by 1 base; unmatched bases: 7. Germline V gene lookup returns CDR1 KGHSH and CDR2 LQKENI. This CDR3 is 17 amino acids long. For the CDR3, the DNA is TGTGCCAGCTCACCAGGCGACAGGGGGCAGGCGAACACTGAAGCTTTCTTT. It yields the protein CASSPGDRGQANTEAFF.

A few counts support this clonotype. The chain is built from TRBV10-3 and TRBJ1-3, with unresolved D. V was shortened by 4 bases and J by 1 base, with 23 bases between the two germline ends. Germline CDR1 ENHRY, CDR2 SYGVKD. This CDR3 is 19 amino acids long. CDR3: CAISVLGPGPRYSGNTIYF. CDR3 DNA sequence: TGTGCCATCAGTGTTTTGGGTCCCGGACCGCGCTATTCTGGAAACACCATATATTTT.

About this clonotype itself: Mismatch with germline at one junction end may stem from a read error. The CDR3 DNA is TGTGCCAGCAGCCTAGCGGGAGCGGTTATTAATGAGCAGTTCTTC. This gives the protein CASSLAGAVINEQFF. The rearrangement joins TRBV7-9 to TRBJ2-1; TRBD2 matches at 10 bases. The CDR3 has 15 amino acids. Germline assignment: CDR1 SEHNR and CDR2 FQNEAQ (reference sequence).

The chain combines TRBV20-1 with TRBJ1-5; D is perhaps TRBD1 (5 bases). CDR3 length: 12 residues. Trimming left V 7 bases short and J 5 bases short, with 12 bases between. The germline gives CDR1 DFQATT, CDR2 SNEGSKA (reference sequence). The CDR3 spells CSVGGGDQPQHF. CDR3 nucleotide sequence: TGCAGTGTGGGGGGAGGGGATCAGCCCCAGCATTTT.

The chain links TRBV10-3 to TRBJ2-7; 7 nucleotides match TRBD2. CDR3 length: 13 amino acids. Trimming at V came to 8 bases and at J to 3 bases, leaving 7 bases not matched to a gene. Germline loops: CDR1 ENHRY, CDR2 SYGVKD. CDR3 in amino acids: CAIGEGPGYEQYF. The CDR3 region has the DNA TGTGCCATCGGGGAGGGCCCGGGCTACGAGCAGTACTTC.

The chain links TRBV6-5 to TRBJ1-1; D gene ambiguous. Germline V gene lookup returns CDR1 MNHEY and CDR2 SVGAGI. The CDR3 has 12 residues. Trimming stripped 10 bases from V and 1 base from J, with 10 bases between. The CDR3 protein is CATQAGNTEAFF. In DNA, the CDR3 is TGTGCCACCCAGGCGGGGAACACTGAAGCTTTCTTT.

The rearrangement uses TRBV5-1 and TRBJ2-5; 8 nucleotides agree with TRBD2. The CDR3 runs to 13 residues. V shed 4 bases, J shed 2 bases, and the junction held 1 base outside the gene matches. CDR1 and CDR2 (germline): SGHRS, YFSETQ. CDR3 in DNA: TGCGCCAGCAGCGGGACTAGACAAGAGACCCAGTACTTC. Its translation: CASSGTRQETQYF. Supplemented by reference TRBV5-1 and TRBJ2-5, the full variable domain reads KAGVTQTPRYLIKTRGQQVTLSCSPISGHRSVSWYQQTPGQGLQFLFEYFSETQRNKGNFPGRFSGRQFSNSRSEMNVSTLELGDSALYLCASSGTRQETQYFGPGTRLLVL.

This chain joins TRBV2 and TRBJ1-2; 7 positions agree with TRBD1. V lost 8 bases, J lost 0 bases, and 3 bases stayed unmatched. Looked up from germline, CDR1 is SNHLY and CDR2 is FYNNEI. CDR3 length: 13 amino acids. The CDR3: CASGGQTNYGYTF. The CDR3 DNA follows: TGTGCCAGCGGGGGACAGACTAACTATGGCTACACCTTC. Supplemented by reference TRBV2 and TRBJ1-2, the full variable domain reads EPEVTQTPSHQVTQMGQEVILRCVPISNHLYFYWYRQILGQKVEFLVSFYNNEISEKSEIFDDQFSVERPDGSNFTLKIRSTKLEDSAMYFCASGGQTNYGYTFGSGTRLTVV.

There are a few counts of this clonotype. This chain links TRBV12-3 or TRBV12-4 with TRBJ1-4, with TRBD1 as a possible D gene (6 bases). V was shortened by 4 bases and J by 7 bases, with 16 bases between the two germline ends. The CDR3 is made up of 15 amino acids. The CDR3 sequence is CASSSTGYGAEKLFF. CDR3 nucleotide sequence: TGTGCCAGCAGTTCCACAGGGTATGGGGCTGAAAAACTGTTTTTT.

The DNA of the CDR3 is TGCAGCGTTGTATCGCTCCCACTGACAATCCAAGAGACCCAGTACTTC. This codes for CSVVSLPLTIQETQYF. The chain recombines TRBV29-1 with TRBJ2-5; unclear D gene. V was shortened by 4 bases and J by 1 base, with 19 bases between the two germline ends. This CDR3 region has 16 residues. Germline CDR1 SQVTM, CDR2 ANQGSEA.

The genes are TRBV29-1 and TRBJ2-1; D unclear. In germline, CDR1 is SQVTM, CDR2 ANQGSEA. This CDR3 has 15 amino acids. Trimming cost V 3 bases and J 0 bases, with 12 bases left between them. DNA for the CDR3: TGCAGCGTTGAGGAGCAGGCGCACTCCTACAATGAGCAGTTCTTC. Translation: CSVEEQAHSYNEQFF.

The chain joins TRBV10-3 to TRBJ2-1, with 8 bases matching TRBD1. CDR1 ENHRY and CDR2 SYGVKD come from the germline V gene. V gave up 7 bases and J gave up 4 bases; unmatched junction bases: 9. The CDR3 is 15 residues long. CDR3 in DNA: TGTGCCATCATGACAGGGGCGTTCCTTTACAATGAGCAGTTCTTC. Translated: CAIMTGAFLYNEQFF.

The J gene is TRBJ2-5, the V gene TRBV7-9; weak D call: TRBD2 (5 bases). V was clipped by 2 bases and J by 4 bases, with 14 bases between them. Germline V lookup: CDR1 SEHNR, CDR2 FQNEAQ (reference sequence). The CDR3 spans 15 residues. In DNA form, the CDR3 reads TGTGCCAGCAGCTTAACGATAGGAGGAACAGAGACCCAGTACTTC. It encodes CASSLTIGGTETQYF.

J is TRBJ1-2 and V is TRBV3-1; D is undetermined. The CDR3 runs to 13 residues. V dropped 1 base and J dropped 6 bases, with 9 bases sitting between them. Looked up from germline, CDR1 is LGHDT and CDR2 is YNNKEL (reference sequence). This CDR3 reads CASSQAGAHGYTF. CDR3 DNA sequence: TGTGCCAGCAGCCAAGCAGGAGCCCATGGCTACACCTTC.

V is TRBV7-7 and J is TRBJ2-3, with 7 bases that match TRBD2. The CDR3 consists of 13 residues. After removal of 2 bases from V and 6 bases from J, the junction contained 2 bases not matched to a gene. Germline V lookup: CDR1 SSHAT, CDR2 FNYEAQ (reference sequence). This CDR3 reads CASSLRLADTQYF. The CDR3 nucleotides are TGTGCCAGCAGCTTACGACTAGCTGATACGCAGTATTTT. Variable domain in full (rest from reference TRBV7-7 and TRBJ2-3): GAGVSQSPRYKVTKRGQDVTLRCDPISSHATLYWYQQALGQGPEFLTYFNYEAQPDKSGLPSDRFSAERPEGSISTLTIQRTEQRDSAMYRCASSLRLADTQYFGPGTRLTVL.

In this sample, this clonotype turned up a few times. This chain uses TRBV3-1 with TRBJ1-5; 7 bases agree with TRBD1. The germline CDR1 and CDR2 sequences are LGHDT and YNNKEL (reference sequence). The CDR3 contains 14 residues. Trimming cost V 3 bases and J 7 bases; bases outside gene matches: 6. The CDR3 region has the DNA TGTGCCAGCAGCCACGCAGGGGGAAGCCAGCCCCAGCATTTT. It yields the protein CASSHAGGSQPQHF.

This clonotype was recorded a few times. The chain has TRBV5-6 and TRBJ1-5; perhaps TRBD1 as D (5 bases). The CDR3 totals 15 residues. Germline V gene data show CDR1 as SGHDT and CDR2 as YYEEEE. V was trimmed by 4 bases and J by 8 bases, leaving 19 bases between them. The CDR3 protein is CASSLRGTITKPQHF. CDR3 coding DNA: TGTGCCAGCAGCCTTAGGGGCACGATAACTAAGCCCCAGCATTTT.

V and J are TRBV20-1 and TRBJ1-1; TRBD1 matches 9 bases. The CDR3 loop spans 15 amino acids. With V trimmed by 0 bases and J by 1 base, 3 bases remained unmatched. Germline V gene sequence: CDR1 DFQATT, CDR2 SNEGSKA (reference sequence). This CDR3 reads CSARDLQGANTEAFF. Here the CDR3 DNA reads TGCAGTGCTAGAGATTTACAGGGGGCGAACACTGAAGCTTTCTTT.

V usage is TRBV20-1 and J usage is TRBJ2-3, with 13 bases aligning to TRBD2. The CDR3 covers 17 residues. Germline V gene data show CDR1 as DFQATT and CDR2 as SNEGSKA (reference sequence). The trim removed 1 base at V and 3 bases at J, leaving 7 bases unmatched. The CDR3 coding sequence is TGCAGTGCTAGAGTAGGACTAGCGGGAGAGGTAACAGATACGCAGTATTTT. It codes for CSARVGLAGEVTDTQYF.

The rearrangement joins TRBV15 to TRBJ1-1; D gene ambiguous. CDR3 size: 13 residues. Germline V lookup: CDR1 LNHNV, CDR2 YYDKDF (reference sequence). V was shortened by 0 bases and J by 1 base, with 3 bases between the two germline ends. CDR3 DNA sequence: TGTGCCACCAGCAGAGACAAGAACACTGAAGCTTTCTTT. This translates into CATSRDKNTEAFF.

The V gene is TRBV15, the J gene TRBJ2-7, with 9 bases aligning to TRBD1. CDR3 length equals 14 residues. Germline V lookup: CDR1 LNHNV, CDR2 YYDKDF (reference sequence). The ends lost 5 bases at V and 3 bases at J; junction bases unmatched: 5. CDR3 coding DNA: TGTGCCACCAGCTTTCGACAGGGGGGCTACGAGCAGTACTTC. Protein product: CATSFRQGGYEQYF.

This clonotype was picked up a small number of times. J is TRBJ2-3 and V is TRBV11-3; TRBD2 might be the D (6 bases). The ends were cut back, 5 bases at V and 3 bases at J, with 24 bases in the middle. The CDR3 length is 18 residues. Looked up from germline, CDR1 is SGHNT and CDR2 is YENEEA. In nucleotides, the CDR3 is TGTGCCAGCAGCCCCCCCGCCGGGACTCCCGAACCAACAGATACGCAGTATTTT. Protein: CASSPPAGTPEPTDTQYF.

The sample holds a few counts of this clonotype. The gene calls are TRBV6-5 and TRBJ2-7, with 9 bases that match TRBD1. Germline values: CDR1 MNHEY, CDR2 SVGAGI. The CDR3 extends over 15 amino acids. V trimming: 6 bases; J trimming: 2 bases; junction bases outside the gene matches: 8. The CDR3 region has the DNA TGTGCCAGCAGCTACAGGGGGCGCAGGACCTACGAGCAGTACTTC. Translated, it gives CASSYRGRRTYEQYF.

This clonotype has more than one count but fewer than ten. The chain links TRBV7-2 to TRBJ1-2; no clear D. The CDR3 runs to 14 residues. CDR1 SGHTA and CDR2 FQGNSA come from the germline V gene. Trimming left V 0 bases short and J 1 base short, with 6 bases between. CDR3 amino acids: CASSLAVFNYGYTF. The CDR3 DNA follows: TGTGCCAGCAGCTTAGCTGTCTTTAACTATGGCTACACCTTC.